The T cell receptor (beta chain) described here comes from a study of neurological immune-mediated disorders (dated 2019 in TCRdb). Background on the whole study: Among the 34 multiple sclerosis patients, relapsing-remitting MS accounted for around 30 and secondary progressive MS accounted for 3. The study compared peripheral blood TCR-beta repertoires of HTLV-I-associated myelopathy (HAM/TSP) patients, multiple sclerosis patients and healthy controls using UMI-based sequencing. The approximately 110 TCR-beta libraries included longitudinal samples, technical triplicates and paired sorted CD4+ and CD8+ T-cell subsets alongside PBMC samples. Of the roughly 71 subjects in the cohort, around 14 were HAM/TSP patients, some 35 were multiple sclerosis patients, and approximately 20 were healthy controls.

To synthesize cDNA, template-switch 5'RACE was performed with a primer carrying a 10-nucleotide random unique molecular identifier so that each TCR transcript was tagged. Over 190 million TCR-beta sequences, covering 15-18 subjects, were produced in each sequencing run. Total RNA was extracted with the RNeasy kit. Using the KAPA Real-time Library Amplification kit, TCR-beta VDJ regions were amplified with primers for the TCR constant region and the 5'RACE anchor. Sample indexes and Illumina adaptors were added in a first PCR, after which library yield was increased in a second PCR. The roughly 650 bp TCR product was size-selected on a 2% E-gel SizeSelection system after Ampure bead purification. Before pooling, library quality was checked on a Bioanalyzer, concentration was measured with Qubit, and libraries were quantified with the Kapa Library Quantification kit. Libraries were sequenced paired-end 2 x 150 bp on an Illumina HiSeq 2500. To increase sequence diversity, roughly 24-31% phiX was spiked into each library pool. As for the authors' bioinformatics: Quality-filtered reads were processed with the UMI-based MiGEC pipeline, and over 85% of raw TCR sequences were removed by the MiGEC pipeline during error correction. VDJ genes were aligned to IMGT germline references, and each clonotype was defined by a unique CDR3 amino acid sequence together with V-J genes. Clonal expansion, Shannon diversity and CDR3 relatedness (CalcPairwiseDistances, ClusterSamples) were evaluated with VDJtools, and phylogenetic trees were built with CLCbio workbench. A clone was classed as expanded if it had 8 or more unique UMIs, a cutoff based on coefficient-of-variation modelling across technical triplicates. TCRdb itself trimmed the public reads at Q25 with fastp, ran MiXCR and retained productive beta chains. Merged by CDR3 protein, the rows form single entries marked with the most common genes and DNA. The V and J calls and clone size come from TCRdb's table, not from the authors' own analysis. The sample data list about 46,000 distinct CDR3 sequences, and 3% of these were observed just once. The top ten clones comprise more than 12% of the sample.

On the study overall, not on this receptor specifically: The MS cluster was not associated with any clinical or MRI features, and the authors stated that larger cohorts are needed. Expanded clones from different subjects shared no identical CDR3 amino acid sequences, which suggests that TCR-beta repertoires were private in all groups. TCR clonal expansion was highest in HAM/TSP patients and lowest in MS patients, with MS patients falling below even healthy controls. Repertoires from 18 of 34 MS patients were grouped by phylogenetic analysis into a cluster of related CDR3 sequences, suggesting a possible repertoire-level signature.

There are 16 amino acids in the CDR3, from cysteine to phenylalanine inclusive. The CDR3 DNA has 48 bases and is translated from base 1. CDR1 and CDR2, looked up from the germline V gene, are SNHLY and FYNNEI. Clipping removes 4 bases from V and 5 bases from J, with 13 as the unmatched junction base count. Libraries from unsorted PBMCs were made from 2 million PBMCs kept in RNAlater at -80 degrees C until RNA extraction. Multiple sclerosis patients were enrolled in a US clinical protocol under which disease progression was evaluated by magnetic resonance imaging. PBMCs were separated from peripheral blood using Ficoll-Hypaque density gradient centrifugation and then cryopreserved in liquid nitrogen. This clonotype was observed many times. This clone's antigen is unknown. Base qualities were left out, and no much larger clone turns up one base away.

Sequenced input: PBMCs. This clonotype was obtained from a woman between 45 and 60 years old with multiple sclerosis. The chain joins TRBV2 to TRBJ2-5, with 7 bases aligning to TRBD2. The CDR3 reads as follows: CASSGFVGGPGETQYF. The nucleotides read TGTGCCAGCAGTGGGTTCGTGGGAGGGCCCGGGGAGACCCAGTACTTC.